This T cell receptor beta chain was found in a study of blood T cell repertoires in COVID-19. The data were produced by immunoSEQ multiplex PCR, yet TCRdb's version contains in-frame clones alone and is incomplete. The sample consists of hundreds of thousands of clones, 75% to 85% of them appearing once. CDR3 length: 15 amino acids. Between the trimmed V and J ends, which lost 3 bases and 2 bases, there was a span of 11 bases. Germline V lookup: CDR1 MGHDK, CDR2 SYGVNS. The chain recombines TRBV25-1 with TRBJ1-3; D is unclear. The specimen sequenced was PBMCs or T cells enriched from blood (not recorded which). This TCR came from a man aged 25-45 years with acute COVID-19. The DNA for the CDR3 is TGTGCCAGCAGTGACAGGACGGGGACTGGAAACACCATATATTTT. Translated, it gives CASSDRTGTGNTIYF.